This TCR beta chain was recorded in a study of identical twins. A universal primer binding site was introduced by template switching. The final cDNA contained unique molecular identifiers. TCRdb reprocessed the 5' RACE reads via MiXCR and lists one record per CDR3 protein. The data contain 500,000 or so distinct CDR3 sequences, approximately 22% of them singletons. This CDR3 comprises 15 residues. Trimming removed 4 bases at V and 5 bases at J, with 14 bases between. Per germline, CDR1 MGHDK and CDR2 SYGVNS. These same data were also listed under a study on T cells expressing NK-cell markers.

The clonotype was recovered from a woman younger than 30 in good health. Sequenced: CD4+ T cells sorted from blood. The rearrangement uses TRBV25-1 and TRBJ1-4; D is uncertain. The CDR3 loop reads CASSATGPSNEKLFF. DNA of the CDR3: TGTGCCAGCAGTGCCACCGGGCCCAGCAATGAAAAACTGTTTTTT. The variable domain in full, with the rest retrieved from reference TRBV25-1 and TRBJ1-4, is EADIYQTPRYLVIGTGKKITLECSQTMGHDKMYWYQQDPGMELHLIHYSYGVNSTEKGDLSSESTVSRIRTEHFPLTLESARPSHTSQYLCASSATGPSNEKLFFGSGTQLSVL.